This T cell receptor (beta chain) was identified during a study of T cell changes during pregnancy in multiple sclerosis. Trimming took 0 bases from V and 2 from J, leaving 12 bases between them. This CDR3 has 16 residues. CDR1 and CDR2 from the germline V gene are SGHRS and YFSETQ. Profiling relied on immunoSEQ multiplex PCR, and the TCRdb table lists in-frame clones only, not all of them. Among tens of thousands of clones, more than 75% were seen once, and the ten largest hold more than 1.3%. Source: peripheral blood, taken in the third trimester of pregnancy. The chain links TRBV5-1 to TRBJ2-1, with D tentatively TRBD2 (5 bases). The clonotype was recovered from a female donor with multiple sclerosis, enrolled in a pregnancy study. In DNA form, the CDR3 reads TGCGCCAGCAGCTTGGACCCACTAGGCGCCTACAATGAGCAGTTCTTC. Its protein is CASSLDPLGAYNEQFF.